One and the same sample provided the 9 T cell receptor beta chains below, sequenced in a study of T cell responses to AZD1222 COVID-19 vaccine. Assay used: immunoSEQ multiplex PCR; TCRdb lists only in-frame clones, some missing. The sample holds around 140,000 clones, 75% to 95% seen once. The sample here was peripheral blood, taken 28 days after the second AZD1222 dose. Source of these receptors: an adult who received the AZD1222 COVID-19 vaccine.

Only one count was recorded for this clone. The rearrangement links TRBV2 to TRBJ2-2; 7 bases line up with TRBD1. This CDR3 is built from 16 residues. V lost 7 bases and J lost 5; bases outside the gene matches: 13. Germline assignment: CDR1 SNHLY and CDR2 FYNNEI. The CDR3 region has the DNA TGTGCCAGCACTCTCGAGGGGGCGCTGGTAACCGGGGAGCTGTTTTTT. It codes for CASTLEGALVTGELFF.

The chain couples TRBV3-1 (or the pseudogene TRBV3-2) to TRBJ2-2, with 12 bases matching TRBD1. The V gene end was trimmed by 4 bases and the J gene end by 3 bases; junction bases not matched to a gene: 6. CDR1 and CDR2 (germline): LGHDT, YNNKEL (reference sequence). CDR3 length equals 17 residues. CDR3 coding DNA: TGTGCCAGCAGCCTGTCCGGGACAGGGGGCGACACCGGGGAGCTGTTTTTT. Protein product: CASSLSGTGGDTGELFF.

The chain employs TRBV7-9 and TRBJ2-7; perhaps TRBD1 as D (7 bases). V was shortened by 3 bases and J by 9 bases, with 24 bases between the two germline ends. CDR1 is SEHNR and CDR2 is FQNEAQ in the germline V gene (reference sequence). The CDR3 has 16 residues. Here the CDR3 reads CASSLLMGQGGLLQYF. The DNA of the CDR3 is TGTGCCAGCAGCTTGTTGATGGGCCAGGGGGGATTGCTGCAGTACTTC.

The chain couples TRBV30 to TRBJ2-5, with D possibly TRBD1 on 5 matching bases. From germline, CDR1 is GTSNPN and CDR2 SVGIG (reference sequence). Trimming left V 0 bases short and J 0 bases short, with 8 bases between. CDR3 length: 14 residues. CDR3 loop: CAWSVLTDQETQYF. The CDR3 DNA follows: TGTGCCTGGAGTGTTTTGACAGACCAAGAGACCCAGTACTTC. The full variable domain, its missing parts supplied by reference TRBV30 and TRBJ2-5, is SQTIHQWPATLVQPVGSPLSLECTVEGTSNPNLYWYRQAAGRGLQLLFYSVGIGQISSEVPQNLSASRPQDRQFILSSKKLLLSDSGFYLCAWSVLTDQETQYFGPGTRLLVL.

The rearrangement links TRBV5-4 to TRBJ1-6; 9 nucleotides agree with TRBD1. The germline gives CDR1 SGHNT, CDR2 YYREEE (reference sequence). The J segment lost 7 bases and the V segment lost 4 bases, leaving 12 bases of the junction unmatched. The CDR3 extends over 17 amino acids. In DNA form, the CDR3 reads TGTGCCAGCAGCGGATGGGACAGGGAGGACGTAAATTCACCCCTCCACTTT. This codes for CASSGWDREDVNSPLHF.

This chain uses TRBV11-1 with TRBJ2-2; 8 positions match TRBD1. CDR1 SGHAT and CDR2 FQDESV come from the germline V gene (reference sequence). This CDR3 comprises 15 residues. The J segment lost 6 bases and the V segment lost 5 bases, leaving 8 bases of the junction unmatched. CDR3 loop: CASSARQGIAGELFF. CDR3 in DNA: TGTGCCAGCAGCGCCCGACAGGGGATCGCCGGGGAGCTGTTTTTT.

J is TRBJ2-4 and V is TRBV18; D remains ambiguous. The CDR3 has 15 amino acids. Germline loops: CDR1 KGHSH, CDR2 LQKENI. Trimming shortened V by 6 bases and J by 0 bases, and 12 bases separated the two germline ends. CDR3 sequence (DNA): TGTGCCAGCTCCGTAGCAGCAATAGCCAAAAACATTCAGTACTTC. Residues: CASSVAAIAKNIQYF.

CDR3 bases: TGTGCCAGCAGCTTGGCCCGTTACGGTGAGCAGTTCTTC. This translates into CASSLARYGEQFF. The chain couples TRBV5-6 to TRBJ2-1; D not resolved. The V end was cut by 0 bases, the J end by 9 bases, with 10 bases between. Germline-derived CDR1 and CDR2 are SGHDT and YYEEEE. CDR3 length: 13 residues.

CDR3 bases: TGTGCCAGCAGCCCTATGGACACCCGAGTCTATGGCTACACCTTC. It encodes CASSPMDTRVYGYTF. The V and J genes are TRBV7-3 and TRBJ1-2; a weak D match, TRBD1 (5 bases). CDR3 size: 15 residues. Per germline, CDR1 SGHTA and CDR2 FQGTGA. V lost 5 bases and J 4 bases, leaving 17 bases between the germline ends.